This TCR beta chain was recorded in a study of blood T cell repertoires in COVID-19 (TCRdb year 2020). About the study as a whole: Collaborator samples came from the United States, Italy and Spain and covered acute and convalescent phases of COVID-19. The prospective study material was composed of cDNA or gDNA derived from T cells, B-cell-depleted T cells, or PBMCs. Subjects who had been exposed to COVID-19, were actively infected with it, or had recovered from it provided the deeply sampled blood TCRbeta repertoires that made up the dataset. Samples came from the ongoing ImmuneRACE study (first 160 participants) plus 1,254 subjects from 6 global collaborators. A de-identified subject ID, COVID-19 status, age in years and sex were almost always included in the sample metadata. The repertoires were made available in a free public database intended to serve as a resource for research on the immune response to SARS-CoV-2. Where available, HLA class I and class II types were obtained from metadata supplied by the sample provider rather than from assay-based typing.

The CDR3, from cysteine to phenylalanine, totals 14 residues. Only the CDR3 region is kept as DNA, spanning 42 bases read in frame from base 1. From a lookup of the germline V gene (reference sequence), CDR1 and CDR2 are SGHAT and FQDESV. V sheds 4 bases and J sheds 3 bases, leaving 13 bases between their ends. The count of this clone is one. This clone's antigen is unknown. No base quality information exists; no much larger clone differs at one position. What the work shows at the level of the full study, not this receptor alone: The quantity of clinical and demographic metadata differed by source and by participant and was supplied without curation.

TCRbeta CDR3 regions were amplified from genomic DNA by means of the immunoSEQ Assay, a bias-controlled multiplex PCR. The published analysis was carried out like this. The number of nucleated cells in each sample was estimated from the amplification of reference gene primers within the assay. Sequence reads were collapsed and filtered to measure the absolute abundance of every unique TCRbeta CDR3 rearrangement. For each sample, productive Simpson clonality was calculated as the square root of Simpson's diversity index across productive rearrangements. Entries here come from immuneACCESS through TCRdb and include only in-frame sequences with V and J called. Some clones fail to appear in such tables; in the studies checked, an unresolved V gene covers under half of the shortfall, and the cause of the remainder is unknown. D and trimming come from the DNA, and the V and J calls and clone size come from that table. Present in this sample are some 300,000 clones, 90% of which were seen just once. 3.5% to 4.5% of the sample comes from the top ten.

Enrolling through a virtual design, the prospective study's participants ranged in age from roughly 18 to 95 years and lived across roughly 23 United States geographic areas. In the prospective study, participants were assigned to cohorts based on the clinical history participants reported in a screening survey and a study questionnaire. In the prospective study, mobile phlebotomists collected whole blood, serum and a nasopharyngeal or oropharyngeal swab from each participant. Additional blood draws and questionnaires over an approximately 2-month period could optionally be provided by prospective study participants. Before DNA extraction, prospective study blood samples were shipped either frozen or at room temperature.

This TCR came from a woman in her late teens or twenties with acute COVID-19. The V gene is TRBV11-1 and the J gene is TRBJ2-7; the D gene is perhaps TRBD1, on 6 matching bases. Sequencing used PBMCs or T cells enriched from blood (not recorded which). The DNA sequence is TGTGCCAGCAGCTCCAGGACAGTAAACTACGAGCAGTACTTC. Its protein reads: CASSSRTVNYEQYF. Joined to the reference TRBV11-1 and TRBJ2-7 proteins, this CDR3 gives the full variable domain: EAEVAQSPRYKITEKSQAVAFWCDPISGHATLYWYRQILGQGPELLVQFQDESVVDDSQLPKDRFSAERLKGVDSTLKIQPAELGDSAMYLCASSSRTVNYEQYFGPGTRLTVT.